A selection of T cell receptor beta chains follows, all from one sample in a study of shared clonotypes between healthy human individuals. Assay used: immunoSEQ multiplex PCR; TCRdb lists only in-frame clones, some missing. Of about 2.3 million clones listed, more than 85% are singletons. The material sequenced was naive CD4+ T cells from PBMCs. The receptor source for this set is a man aged 18 to 30 in good health. Some clones in this sample may be carry-over from other donors' samples. CDR3s include the opening cysteine and the closing phenylalanine or tryptophan. Fields, in order: clone size, D gene, V gene, J gene, CDR3 DNA, CDR3 protein. A D gene is named only where the DNA matches it firmly. A row's size may be missing; if present it is once, few, many or a size class.

>.|.|TRBV2|TRBJ2-1
TGTGCCATGTCCCAGGGGAGTGGTCGCTACAATGAGCAGTTCTTC
CAMSQGSGRYNEQFF
>.|TRBD1|TRBV6-6|TRBJ2-6
TGTGCCAGCAGGCGGACAGGCTCTGGGGCCAACGTCCTGACTTTC
CASRRTGSGANVLTF
>.|.|TRBV29-1|TRBJ1-3
TGCAGCACCAGGGACCAGTTCTCTGGAAACACCATATATTTT
CSTRDQFSGNTIYF
>.|.|TRBV28|TRBJ1-4
TGTGCCAGCAGCTCCTACAGAACAACTAATGAAAAACTGTTTTTT
CASSSYRTTNEKLFF
>.|TRBD1|TRBV7-2|TRBJ2-7
TGTGCCAGCAGCCGGACCGGTACAGGGGTCTACGAGCAGTACTTC
CASSRTGTGVYEQYF
>.|TRBD1|TRBV5-5|TRBJ2-5
TGTGCCAGCAGCTTCGGGGACAGGGGACCCCAAGAGACCCAGTACTTC
CASSFGDRGPQETQYF
>.|TRBD2|TRBV28|TRBJ2-7
TGTGCCAGCAGTTTAGCCGGTCTAGCGGGAGGGGCCTACGAGCAGTACTTC
CASSLAGLAGGAYEQYF
>.|.|TRBV5-1|TRBJ1-2
TGCGCCAGCAGCTTGGGGAGACGGGGGAGTACTGGCTACACCTTC
CASSLGRRGSTGYTF
>.|TRBD2|TRBV7-6|TRBJ2-7
TGTGCCAGCAGCTTAAGTGCAGCGGGAGGAGGGGCCTCCTACGAGCAGTACTTC
CASSLSAAGGGASYEQYF
>.|.|TRBV4-3|TRBJ1-2
TGCGCCAGCAGCCAAGATAGTGGGTGGCGGGGAAGTACCTATGGCTACACCTTC
CASSQDSGWRGSTYGYTF
>.|.|TRBV11-3|TRBJ2-1
TGTGCCAGCAGCCGTTTCGGACAGTCCAATGAGCAGTTCTTC
CASSRFGQSNEQFF
>.|.|TRBV5-1|TRBJ2-3
TGCGCCAGCAGCGGGCAGGGAGGTACAGATACGCAGTATTTT
CASSGQGGTDTQYF
>once|TRBD2|TRBV9|TRBJ2-2
TGTGCCAGCAGCGTTGGAGCGGGAGGAAACACCGGGGAGCTGTTTTTT
CASSVGAGGNTGELFF
>.|.|TRBV7-2|TRBJ1-1
TGTGCCAGCAGCTTAAACCGGAGAGGTGAAGCTTTCTTT
CASSLNRRGEAFF
>few|.|TRBV6-5|TRBJ1-1
TGTGCCAGCAATAAGGGCCAGGACACTGAAGCTTTCTTT
CASNKGQDTEAFF
>once|.|TRBV18|TRBJ2-7
TGTGCCAGCTCCCTCGGACAGCCTGTCTCCTACGAGCAGTACTTC
CASSLGQPVSYEQYF
>.|.|TRBV4-1|TRBJ1-5
TGCGCCAGCAGCCAAATAGGGAGAAAGGATGGCAATCAGCCCCAGCATTTT
CASSQIGRKDGNQPQHF
>few|.|TRBV9|TRBJ2-3
TGTGCCAGCAGCGCGCAAGTCGGGACACTCGATACGCAGTATTTT
CASSAQVGTLDTQYF
>.|.|TRBV4-1|TRBJ1-1
TGCGCCAGCAGCCAAGAGCGGAGATCGAACACTGAAGCTTTCTTT
CASSQERRSNTEAFF
>.|TRBD1|TRBV18|TRBJ2-3
TGTGCCAGCTCACCACAGGGCAGGGGGCCAGATACGCAGTATTTT
CASSPQGRGPDTQYF
>.|TRBD1|TRBV19|TRBJ1-1
TGTGCCAGTAGTATAGAGTACAGGGGAACTGAAGCTTTCTTT
CASSIEYRGTEAFF
>.|.|TRBV28|TRBJ2-2
TGTGCCAGCAGTAAAATCGTAACCGGGGAGCTGTTTTTT
CASSKIVTGELFF
>.|.|TRBV19|TRBJ1-1
TGTGCCAGTAGCCGAACAGTGAACACTGAAGCTTTCTTT
CASSRTVNTEAFF
>.|.|TRBV18|TRBJ1-4
TGTGCCAGCTCACCACCGGGGAATGAAAAACTGTTTTTT
CASSPPGNEKLFF
>.|.|TRBV7-3|TRBJ2-1
TGTGCCAGCAGTCGTGGCAGTTCCTACAATGAGCAGTTCTTC
CASSRGSSYNEQFF
>.|.|TRBV5-1|TRBJ2-1
TGCGCCAGCAATGCGGGATGGTACAATGAGCAGTTCTTC
CASNAGWYNEQFF
>.|.|TRBV6-1|TRBJ1-3
TGTGCCAGCAGTTCCCTGCTGACTGGAAACACCATATATTTT
CASSSLLTGNTIYF
>.|.|TRBV6-5|TRBJ2-2
TGTGCCAGCCGGCGGAACACCGGGGAGCTGTTTTTT
CASRRNTGELFF
>.|.|TRBV27|TRBJ1-1
TGTGCCAGCAGTTTGGGGATCCTAGGGAACACTGAAGCTTTCTTT
CASSLGILGNTEAFF
>.|TRBD1|TRBV2|TRBJ2-7
TGTGCCAGCAAACATGAGGACAGGGACCACGAGCAGTACTTC
CASKHEDRDHEQYF
>.|.|TRBV29-1|TRBJ1-1
TGCAGCGTTGAGGCCCCAGGATCGACTGAAGCTTTCTTT
CSVEAPGSTEAFF
>.|.|TRBV2|TRBJ2-1
TGTGCCAGCAGCGTCCTCCTAGATGGCGAGCAGTTCTTC
CASSVLLDGEQFF
>.|.|TRBV14|TRBJ1-2
TGTGCCAGCAGCCAAGAGTGGGCCGGGCGGGGAAGCGGTGGCTACACCTTC
CASSQEWAGRGSGGYTF
>.|.|TRBV11-2|TRBJ2-7
TGCGCCAGCAGCAGTCTACAGTTCTCCTACGAGCAGTACTTC
CASSSLQFSYEQYF
>.|.|TRBV18|TRBJ2-5
TGTGCCAGCTCACCAACGGGGGCGCCGGAGACCCAGTACTTC
CASSPTGAPETQYF
>.|TRBD1|TRBV28|TRBJ2-1
TGTGCCAGCAGTAAAGGGACAGGGGCGCAGTTCTTC
CASSKGTGAQFF
>.|TRBD1|TRBV6-1|TRBJ1-2
TGTGCCAGCAATTCCCCGGGACAGGGTTATGGCTACACCTTC
CASNSPGQGYGYTF
>.|.|TRBV5-6|TRBJ1-2
TGTGCCAGCAGCCGGGGGAAATATGGCTACACCTTC
CASSRGKYGYTF
>.|.|TRBV19|TRBJ2-3
TGTGCCAGTAGAACATTAGAAAGCACAGATACGCAGTATTTT
CASRTLESTDTQYF
>.|TRBD1|TRBV6-5|TRBJ2-3
TGTGCCAGGTATGGGACAGGGAGGGAATCTACGCAGTATTTT
CARYGTGRESTQYF
>.|TRBD2|TRBV7-9|TRBJ2-5
TGTGCCAGCAGCTTAGCTAGCGGGTATAGGGAGACCCAGTACTTC
CASSLASGYRETQYF
>.|.|TRBV30|TRBJ2-3
TGTGCCTGGAAACGGGCAGGGGCGGGCACAGATACGCAGTATTTT
CAWKRAGAGTDTQYF
>once|.|TRBV18|TRBJ1-1
TGTGCCAGCTCACCGTTTATGATGAACACTGAAGCTTTCTTT
CASSPFMMNTEAFF
>.|.|TRBV28|TRBJ1-2
TGTGCCAGCAGTTTCGGGGGGCAGGTATTTGGCTACACCTTC
CASSFGGQVFGYTF
>.|TRBD1|TRBV28|TRBJ1-1
TGTGCCAGCAGTGGACAGGGGCCGGGCACTGAAGCTTTCTTT
CASSGQGPGTEAFF
>.|.|TRBV2|TRBJ2-2
TGTGCCAGCAGAACCACCTTTATAACCGGGGAGCTGTTTTTT
CASRTTFITGELFF
>.|.|TRBV9|TRBJ2-7
TGTGCCAGCAGCGTAGGTCCGGACTCCTACGAGCAGTACTTC
CASSVGPDSYEQYF
>.|TRBD1|TRBV5-1|TRBJ2-7
TGCGCCAGCAGCTTCACAGGGGGCGTGAACGAGCAGTACTTC
CASSFTGGVNEQYF
>.|TRBD1|TRBV5-6|TRBJ1-2
TGTGCCAGCAGCTTGGAGGGGGCATCGAACTATGGCTACACCTTC
CASSLEGASNYGYTF
>.|.|TRBV28|TRBJ2-3
TGTGCCAGCCAGGGCACCGTAGATACGCAGTATTTT
CASQGTVDTQYF
>.|TRBD1|TRBV11-2|TRBJ1-1
TGTGCCAGCAGCTTATTCGGACAGGGGACTGAAGCTTTCTTT
CASSLFGQGTEAFF
>.|.|TRBV7-9|TRBJ1-1
TGTGCCAGCACCCCCGTAGGTACGGTGAACACTGAAGCTTTCTTT
CASTPVGTVNTEAFF
>.|.|TRBV9|TRBJ2-5
TGTGCCAGCAGCGTAGGGGGGGCCGACCGAGAGACCCAGTACTTC
CASSVGGADRETQYF
>.|TRBD1|TRBV5-1|TRBJ2-3
TGCGCCAGCAGCTTGACGGGACAGGGGGGCTTCACAGATACGCAGTATTTT
CASSLTGQGGFTDTQYF